What follows is one T cell receptor beta chain and its context. The CDR3 sequence is 16 residues long. V was clipped by 4 bases and J by 4 bases; unmatched bases: 6. Per the germline V gene, CDR1 is MGHRA and CDR2 is YSYEKL. Authors' data handling: Amplification of reference gene primers provided the estimated nucleated cell counts. Sequencing was performed with immunoSEQ multiplex PCR; in TCRdb, only in-frame clones are kept and a portion is missing. The V and J calls and clone size were taken over from that table, and D and trimming were inferred from the DNA. This table has fewer than 200,000 clones, around nine tenths appearing once. This sample is part of a study of blood T cell repertoires in COVID-19. About the research overall: COVID-19 samples from acute and convalescent phases originated in the United States, Italy and Spain. T cells, B-cell-depleted T cells, or PBMCs provided the cDNA or gDNA that served as material.

The sample was peripheral blood. The source of this sequence is a man aged 35 to 55 with active or convalescent COVID-19. This chain connects TRBV4-1 to TRBJ2-1; 11 bases map to TRBD2. CDR3 sequence reads: CASSRIAGGQYNEQFF. In DNA form, the CDR3 reads TGCGCCAGCAGCCGTATAGCGGGGGGGCAATACAATGAGCAGTTCTTC.